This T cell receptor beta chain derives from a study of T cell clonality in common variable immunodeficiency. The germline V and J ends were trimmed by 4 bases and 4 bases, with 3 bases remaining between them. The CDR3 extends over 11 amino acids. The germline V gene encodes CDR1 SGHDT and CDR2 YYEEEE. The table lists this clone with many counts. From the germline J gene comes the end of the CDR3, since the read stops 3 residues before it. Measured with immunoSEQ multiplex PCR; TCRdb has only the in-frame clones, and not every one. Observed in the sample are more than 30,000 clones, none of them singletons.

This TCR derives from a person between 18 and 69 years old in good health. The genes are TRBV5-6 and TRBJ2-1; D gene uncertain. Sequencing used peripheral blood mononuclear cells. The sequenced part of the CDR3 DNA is TGTGCCAGCAGCACTTACAATGAG. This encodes CASSTYNE. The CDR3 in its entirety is CASSTYNEQFF.